This record covers a single TCR beta chain. Its antigen is unknown. The data are from a study of radiation and T cells in renal cell carcinoma. Findings of the study overall: In blood, top tumor clones expanded by 2 weeks, shrinking by 4.

As to time point: blood 4 weeks post-SBRT, at nephrectomy. Sample treatment: 15 Gy SBRT to primary tumor, nephrectomy 4 weeks later. Nephrectomy followed 15 Gy stereotactic body radiation by 4 weeks. Blood was sampled at baseline, 2 weeks and 4 weeks after SBRT. Clones were sequenced by immunoSEQ multiplex PCR, and TCRdb holds only the in-frame ones, with some missing. The sample contains approximately 150,000 clones, 86% of which appear only once. Trimming pared 0 bases from V and 7 bases from J, leaving 13 bases between. CDR1 and CDR2 (germline): MNHEY, SVGAGI. This CDR3 contains 16 residues. The sequences come from blood, collected from a patient whose treatment included radiotherapy and nephrectomy. This chain connects TRBV6-5 to TRBJ1-6; a weak D match, TRBD1 (5 bases). This TCR came from a woman in her fifties or sixties with renal cell carcinoma. The CDR3 DNA reads as TGTGCCAGCAGTTACTCGAGGGTTGGGGGGAATTCACCCCTCCACTTT. It codes for CASSYSRVGGNSPLHF.